Following are 5 T cell receptor beta chains from one sample sequenced in a study of cytomegalovirus exposure and HLA in healthy donors. Assay used: immunoSEQ multiplex PCR; TCRdb lists only in-frame clones, some missing. The sample lists hundreds of thousands of clones, about 83% seen once, with about 3% in the top ten. Sequencing input: PBMCs. The source of these receptors is a young man in good health and CMV-seronegative.

The chain employs TRBV10-2 and TRBJ2-6; no reliable D call. With 4 bases removed from V and 0 bases from J, the gap between germline ends came to 13 bases. Looked up from germline, CDR1 is WSHSY and CDR2 is SAAADI. The CDR3 extends over 17 amino acids. In nucleotides, the CDR3 is TGCGCCAGCAGTGCAGGCAGCCAGTCCTCTGGGGCCAACGTCCTGACTTTC. Translated, it gives CASSAGSQSSGANVLTF.

V usage is TRBV28 and J usage is TRBJ1-2; 10 bases match TRBD1. Germline lookup yields CDR1 MDHEN and CDR2 SYDVKM. V lost 4 bases and J lost 1; bases outside the gene matches: 3. The CDR3 totals 15 residues. Here the CDR3 reads CASSWDRGGNYGYTF. The CDR3 nucleotides read TGTGCCAGCAGTTGGGACAGGGGCGGTAACTATGGCTACACCTTC.

V and J are TRBV11-3 and TRBJ2-7, with a tentative D call TRBD1 (5 bases). CDR3 length: 14 amino acids. Germline V gene data show CDR1 as SGHNT and CDR2 as YENEEA. With 0 bases removed from V and 5 bases from J, the gap between germline ends came to 11 bases. For the CDR3, the DNA is TGTGCCAGCAGCTTAGATGACAGTTCCCACGAGCAGTACTTC. Translating gives CASSLDDSSHEQYF.

This clone was seen only once. V is TRBV6-1 and J is TRBJ2-7; 10 nucleotides agree with TRBD1. V lost 8 bases and J lost 6; bases outside the gene matches: 4. CDR1 and CDR2 (germline): MNHNS, SASEGT. CDR3 size: 12 residues. In DNA form, the CDR3 reads TGTGCCAGCCGTGGGACAGGGGTCGAGCAGTACTTC. Amino acid sequence: CASRGTGVEQYF.

This chain joins TRBV27 and TRBJ1-1; 7 bases line up with TRBD1. The germline CDR1 and CDR2 sequences are MNHEY and SMNVEV (reference sequence). The CDR3 contains 18 residues. With V trimmed by 2 bases and J by 3 bases, 15 bases remained unmatched. CDR3 sequence reads: CASSLGALAGGGDTEAFF. CDR3 nucleotides: TGTGCCAGCAGTTTAGGAGCGTTGGCAGGGGGTGGGGACACTGAAGCTTTCTTT.